This T cell receptor (beta chain) was observed in a study of shared clonotypes between healthy human individuals. Sequencing used immunoSEQ multiplex PCR; TCRdb keeps in-frame clones, though not all of them. The table lists roughly 480,000 clones, about 80% of them singletons. Findings and caveats of the study: Clonotype sharing among donors, it was expected, would be affected by sequencing depth.

On this clone itself: Its target is unknown.

The TCR was taken from a woman in her thirties or forties in good health. Some clones in this sample may be carry-over from other donors' samples. The specimen sequenced was PBMCs.

CDR3 DNA: TGTGCCAGTAGTATATATGGCGGGAGTGGGCATGGCTACACCTTC. Amino acids: CASSIYGGSGHGYTF. The V gene is TRBV19, the J gene TRBJ1-2; D is uncertain. Trimming removed 2 bases at V and 6 bases at J, with 16 bases between. Looked up from germline, CDR1 is LNHDA and CDR2 is SQIVND (reference sequence). CDR3 length equals 15 residues.